These 19 T cell receptor beta chains originate from one sample sequenced in a study of blood T cell repertoires in COVID-19. Generated by immunoSEQ multiplex PCR, the TCRdb table keeps only in-frame clones and is missing some. The profile shows 100,000 to 150,000 clones, approximately 85% of them singletons. Material for sequencing was peripheral blood. These receptor sequences come from a woman older than 75 with acute or convalescent COVID-19.

This CDR3 is CASSQDIGGQLNTEAFF. For the CDR3, the DNA is TGTGCCAGCAGCCAAGATATCGGGGGACAGTTGAACACTGAAGCTTTCTTT. This chain joins TRBV4-2 and TRBJ1-1; 7 bases line up with TRBD1. V gave up 0 bases and J gave up 0 bases; unmatched junction bases: 7. Germline V gives CDR1 LGHNA, CDR2 YNFKEQ. The CDR3 has 17 amino acids.

The V and J genes are TRBV5-6 and TRBJ1-5; D remains ambiguous. The CDR3 sequence is 15 residues long. Deletions cut 4 bases from V and 2 bases from J, with 13 bases between. Germline CDR1 SGHDT, CDR2 YYEEEE. The CDR3 is CASSLGIAGNQPQHF. The CDR3 region has the DNA TGTGCCAGCAGCCTCGGTATCGCGGGCAATCAGCCCCAGCATTTT.

The V gene is TRBV7-2, the J gene TRBJ2-7; D gene ambiguous. CDR3 length: 15 amino acids. Germline CDR1 SGHTA, CDR2 FQGNSA. V was clipped by 5 bases and J by 3 bases, with 17 bases between them. DNA for the CDR3: TGTGCCAGCAGCCTAGGGATCTGGGCTAACTACGAGCAGTACGTC. Protein sequence: CASSLGIWANYEQYV.

V gene TRBV6-5 combines with J gene TRBJ1-2; the D is unclear. The V gene lost 2 bases and the J gene lost 5 bases, with 12 bases spanning the gap. The CDR3 contains 14 residues. In germline, CDR1 is MNHEY, CDR2 SVGAGI. DNA of the CDR3: TGTGCCAGCAGTTACACCAAAACACCGTATGGCTACACCTTC. As protein: CASSYTKTPYGYTF.

CDR3 in DNA: TGTGCCAGCGAGTCAGGAACAGGGGTGAGTGAGCAGTTCTTC. Translating it yields CASESGTGVSEQFF. The chain recombines TRBV9 with TRBJ2-1; 7 bases fit TRBD1. The CDR3 has 14 amino acids. The J segment lost 9 bases and the V segment lost 7 bases, leaving 13 bases of the junction unmatched. In germline, CDR1 is SGDLS, CDR2 YYNGEE.

V is TRBV19 and J is TRBJ2-5; tentatively, D is TRBD1 (5 bases). Looked up from germline, CDR1 is LNHDA and CDR2 is SQIVND (reference sequence). The CDR3 consists of 13 residues. Deletions cut 5 bases from V and 7 bases from J, with 14 bases between. For the CDR3, the DNA is TGTGCCAGTAGTCCGTCCAGGGTAGGGACCCAGTACTTC. Translating it yields CASSPSRVGTQYF.

This chain connects TRBV28 to TRBJ2-4, with 8 nucleotides matching TRBD2. Germline V gene lookup returns CDR1 MDHEN and CDR2 SYDVKM. Trimming removed 3 bases from V and 0 bases from J; junction bases left unmatched: 4. The CDR3 loop spans 16 amino acids. CDR3 residues: CASSLGGGLAKNIQYF. The DNA for the CDR3 is TGTGCCAGCAGTTTGGGCGGGGGGTTAGCCAAAAACATTCAGTACTTC.

CDR3 DNA sequence: TGCAGCGGCCGGTGGAACACTGAAGCTTTCTTT. Its translation is CSGRWNTEAFF. The rearrangement uses TRBV29-1 and TRBJ1-1, with no clear D. Germline CDR1 is SQVTM and CDR2 is ANQGSEA. V was pared by 7 bases and J by 1 base, with 7 bases between. This CDR3 contains 11 residues.

The chain combines TRBV10-3 with TRBJ2-2, with TRBD1 matching over 9 bases. V lost 6 bases, J lost 0 bases, and 8 bases stayed unmatched. Germline CDR1 ENHRY, CDR2 SYGVKD. This CDR3 has 17 amino acids. CDR3 bases: TGTGCCATCAGGGTACAGGGGGCTTCGGCGAACACCGGGGAGCTGTTTTTT. Translation: CAIRVQGASANTGELFF.

This rearrangement joins TRBV27 to TRBJ2-7, with D possibly TRBD2 on 5 matching bases. Germline lookup yields CDR1 MNHEY and CDR2 SMNVEV (reference sequence). Trimming took off 0 bases at V and 3 bases at J, with 9 bases between the two ends. The CDR3 runs 14 residues. The CDR3 loop is CASSLSGAYYEQYF. The CDR3 bases are TGTGCCAGCAGTTTATCGGGAGCTTACTACGAGCAGTACTTC.

About this clone: Its ends do not fully match the called genes, so a read error is possible. The chain couples TRBV19 to TRBJ1-5; D perhaps matches TRBD1 (6 bases). The CDR3 runs 14 residues. The germline V gene has CDR1 LNHDA and CDR2 SQIVND (reference sequence). In nucleotides, the CDR3 is TGTGCCAGTAGTATGATAAAAAGAGGACAGCCCCGGCATTTT. Its protein product is CASSMIKRGQPRHF.

J is TRBJ1-5 and V is TRBV19, with TRBD1 identical over 11 bases. The CDR3 has 15 residues. V gave up 5 bases and J gave up 1 base; unmatched junction bases: 1. In germline, CDR1 is LNHDA, CDR2 SQIVND (reference sequence). The CDR3 protein is CASSRTGGSNQPQHF. The CDR3 DNA is TGTGCCAGTAGTCGGACAGGGGGCAGCAATCAGCCCCAGCATTTT.

This chain connects TRBV2 to TRBJ1-1, with D perhaps TRBD1 (5 bases). The CDR3 covers 13 residues. Between the trimmed V and J ends, which lost 6 bases and 0 bases, there was a span of 8 bases. CDR1 is SNHLY, CDR2 FYNNEI, per germline. CDR3 region: CASSLQVNTEAFF. CDR3 DNA: TGTGCCAGCAGCCTACAGGTGAACACTGAAGCTTTCTTT.

The rearrangement joins TRBV4-1 to TRBJ2-7, with D possibly matching TRBD2 (6 bases). Germline V CDR1 and CDR2: MGHRA, YSYEKL. This CDR3 has 14 amino acids. V lost 0 bases and J 0 bases, leaving 6 bases between the germline ends. This CDR3 reads CASSQDGSSYEQYF. CDR3 nucleotide sequence: TGCGCCAGCAGCCAAGACGGGAGCTCCTACGAGCAGTACTTC.

V is TRBV3-1 (or the pseudogene TRBV3-2) and J is TRBJ2-6; TRBD1 aligns across 7 bases. CDR1 LGHDT and CDR2 YNNKEL come from the germline V gene (reference sequence). Germline trimming cut 4 bases from V and 0 bases from J; bases unmatched to any gene: 9. The CDR3 sequence is 18 residues long. Written as DNA, the CDR3 is TGTGCCAGCAGCCTCACCGGGACAGCCATCTCTGGGGCCAACGTCCTGACTTTC. It is translated as CASSLTGTAISGANVLTF.

The gene calls are TRBV6-2 or TRBV6-3 and TRBJ1-1; D gene uncertain. Germline CDR1 reads MNHEY; CDR2 reads SVGEGT. Trimming removed 2 bases from V and 1 base from J, with 11 bases in between. There are 15 residues in the CDR3. Written as DNA, the CDR3 is TGTGCCAGCAGTTACCCGAGGCCCGGGAACACTGAAGCTTTCTTT. This encodes CASSYPRPGNTEAFF.

V usage is TRBV27 and J usage is TRBJ1-2; TRBD1 matches at 7 bases. CDR3 length equals 16 residues. CDR1 is MNHEY, CDR2 SMNVEV, per germline (reference sequence). V was pared by 0 bases and J by 4 bases, with 8 bases of the junction left unmatched. The CDR3 sequence: CASSLSRQGQIYGYTF. Written as DNA, the CDR3 is TGTGCCAGCAGTTTATCGAGGCAGGGACAGATCTATGGCTACACCTTC.

The CDR3 loop reads CATSENGDSNTEAFF. In nucleotides, the CDR3 is TGTGCCACCAGTGAGAACGGGGACAGCAACACTGAAGCTTTCTTT. The chain employs TRBV24-1 and TRBJ1-1; 7 nucleotides line up with TRBD1. From germline, CDR1 is KGHDR and CDR2 SFDVKD. This CDR3 has 15 amino acids. The ends lost 4 bases at V and 2 bases at J; junction bases unmatched: 6.

This rearrangement joins TRBV11-2 to TRBJ2-2; TRBD2 agrees at 8 bases. The CDR3 totals 17 residues. Per germline, CDR1 SGHAT and CDR2 FQNNGV. The V segment lost 5 bases and the J segment 3 bases; nucleotides outside the gene matches: 11. The CDR3 region is CASSNLVLAADTGELFF. In DNA, the CDR3 is TGTGCCAGCAGCAACTTAGTACTAGCGGCCGACACCGGGGAGCTGTTTTTT.